Below, 9 T cell receptor beta chains from the same sample are listed, as sequenced in a study of blood T cells in healthy people across ages (dated by TCRdb to the mid-2010s). The library was prepared using 5' RACE. The instrument was an Illumina HiSeq 2500. A second roughly 6 to 11 cycle PCR used a sample-barcoded 5' primer and a J-beta primer mix. In-frame beta chains were kept once TCRdb had trimmed the public reads at Q25 with fastp and called clones with MiXCR. Rows with a matching CDR3 protein are joined into one entry that keeps the most common DNA and genes. In all, the sample holds hundreds of thousands of distinct CDR3 sequences, and around 21% of those were seen once. Around 3.4% of the sample is taken by the ten largest. The sequencing sample was made of blood. Receptors were obtained from a man between 65 and 80 years old in good health.

The chain joins TRBV27 to TRBJ2-5; TRBD1 matches 9 bases. The tail of the sequence fits TRBJ2-7 better, so the J call may be wrong. CDR3 length: 13 residues. Germline assignment: CDR1 MNHEY and CDR2 SMNVEV (reference sequence). For the CDR3, the DNA is TGTGCCAGCCAAGGGACAGGGTCCTACGAGCAGTACTTC. Translating it yields CASQGTGSYEQYF.

This clonotype was found many times. The chain links TRBV5-1 to TRBJ2-5; D might be TRBD2 (5 bases). The CDR3 contains 15 residues. Trimming cost V 0 bases and J 3 bases, with 12 bases left between them. The V gene's germline CDR1 is SGHRS and CDR2 YFSETQ. CDR3 amino acids: CASSLEAAAKETQYF. The CDR3 bases are TGCGCCAGCAGCTTGGAAGCGGCTGCAAAAGAGACCCAGTACTTC. The whole variable domain, remainder taken from reference TRBV5-1 and TRBJ2-5, is KAGVTQTPRYLIKTRGQQVTLSCSPISGHRSVSWYQQTPGQGLQFLFEYFSETQRNKGNFPGRFSGRQFSNSRSEMNVSTLELGDSALYLCASSLEAAAKETQYFGPGTRLLVL.

This clonotype was recorded a few times. This chain connects TRBV10-3 to TRBJ2-1; tentative D call: TRBD1 (5 bases). Trimming left V 4 bases short and J 6 bases short, with 13 bases between. The germline V gene has CDR1 ENHRY and CDR2 SYGVKD. This CDR3 is 14 amino acids long. This CDR3 reads CAISAGATPNEQFF. CDR3 DNA: TGTGCCATCAGTGCTGGGGCTACCCCCAATGAGCAGTTCTTC.

This clonotype has a count of ten or more. The gene calls are TRBV5-1 and TRBJ2-2, with D uncertain. This CDR3 is 16 amino acids long. Germline-derived CDR1 and CDR2 are SGHRS and YFSETQ. V gave up 0 bases and J gave up 4 bases, with 13 bases separating them. DNA of the CDR3: TGCGCCAGCAGCTTGGAAGGTAGCTATATCACCGGGGAGCTGTTTTTT. Protein product: CASSLEGSYITGELFF.

About this clonotype: One junction end disagrees with the germline gene, perhaps due to a read error. The V call is TRBV4-1, the J call TRBJ2-1; D is possibly TRBD1 (5 bases). TRBJ2-5 explains the end of the DNA better; the J call may be wrong. In germline, CDR1 is MGHRA, CDR2 YSYEKL. There are 16 residues in the CDR3. The CDR3 protein is CASSQVQGSRQEAQYF. In DNA, the CDR3 is TGCGCCAGCAGCCAAGTCCAGGGAAGTAGGCAAGAGGCCCAGTACTTC.

This clonotype has just a few counts. The chain links TRBV3-1 to TRBJ2-5, with a weak D call TRBD1 (5 bases). The end of the DNA is better explained by TRBJ2-1, so the J call may be wrong. This CDR3 contains 13 residues. CDR1 is LGHDT, CDR2 YNNKEL, per germline (reference sequence). CDR3 protein: CASSQDRAGEQFF. The CDR3 DNA follows: TGTGCCAGCAGCCAAGACAGGGCTGGTGAGCAGTTCTTC.

This clonotype was seen only a few times. In DNA, the CDR3 is TGTGCCAGCAGCCAGGGTGCAGTCGGGGAGCTGTTTTTT. It specifies CASSQGAVGELFF. The chain uses TRBV3-1 and TRBJ2-2; D unresolved. The V and J ends lost 3 bases and 7 bases respectively, with 9 bases between them. CDR1 LGHDT and CDR2 YNNKEL come from the germline V gene (reference sequence). This CDR3 comprises 13 residues. Based on the CDR3 plus reference TRBV3-1 and TRBJ2-2, the full variable domain is DTAVSQTPKYLVTQMGNDKSIKCEQNLGHDTMYWYKQDSKKFLKIMFSYNNKELIINETVPNRFSPKSPDKAHLNLHINSLELGDSAVYFCASSQGAVGELFFGEGSRLTVL.

This clonotype was picked up a small number of times. In nucleotides, the CDR3 is TGTGCCAGCAGCTCTCGACAGGGGGGTCGCACCGGGGAGCTGTTTTTT. The encoded protein is CASSSRQGGRTGELFF. The chain recombines TRBV13 with TRBJ2-2; 9 nucleotides line up with TRBD1. Germline V CDR1 and CDR2: PRHDT, FYEKMQ (reference sequence). CDR3 length: 16 amino acids. Unmatched junction bases numbered 7, after V lost 4 bases and J lost 4 bases.

This clonotype has a handful of counts. A much larger clone is a single base away; this may be a read error. The gene calls are TRBV5-5 and TRBJ2-5; D might be TRBD1 (5 bases). Near its end, the DNA agrees better with TRBJ2-1, so the J call may be wrong. This CDR3 is built from 13 residues. Germline-derived CDR1 and CDR2 are SGHKS and YYEKEE (reference sequence). In DNA, the CDR3 is TGTGCCAGCTGCTCTCTTTGGGGCCCGGGGCAGTTCTTC. This translates into CASCSLWGPGQFF.